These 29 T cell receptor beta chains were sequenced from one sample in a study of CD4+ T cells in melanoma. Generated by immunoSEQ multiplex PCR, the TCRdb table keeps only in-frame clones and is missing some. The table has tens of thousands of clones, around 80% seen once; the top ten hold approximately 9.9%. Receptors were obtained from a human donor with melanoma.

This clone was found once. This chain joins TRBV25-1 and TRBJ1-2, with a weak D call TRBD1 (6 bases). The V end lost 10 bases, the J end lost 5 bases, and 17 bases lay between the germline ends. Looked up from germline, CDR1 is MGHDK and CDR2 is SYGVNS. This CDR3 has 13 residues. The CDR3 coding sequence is TGTGCCACCAGGGGATTGGGAGGTTATGGCTACACCTTC. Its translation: CATRGLGGYGYTF.

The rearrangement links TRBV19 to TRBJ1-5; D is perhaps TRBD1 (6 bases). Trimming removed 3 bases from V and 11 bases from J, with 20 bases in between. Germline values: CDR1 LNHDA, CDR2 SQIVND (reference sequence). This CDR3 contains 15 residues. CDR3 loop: CASSMGTSSSVAQHF. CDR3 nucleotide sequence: TGTGCCAGTAGTATGGGGACAAGTTCTAGTGTAGCCCAGCATTTT.

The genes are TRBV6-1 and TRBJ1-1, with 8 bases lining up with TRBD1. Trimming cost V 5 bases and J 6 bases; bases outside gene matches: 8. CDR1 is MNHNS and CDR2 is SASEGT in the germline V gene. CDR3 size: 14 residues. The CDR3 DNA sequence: TGTGCCAGCAGTTGGGGGCAGGGGGCGTCTGAAGCTTTCTTT. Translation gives CASSWGQGASEAFF.

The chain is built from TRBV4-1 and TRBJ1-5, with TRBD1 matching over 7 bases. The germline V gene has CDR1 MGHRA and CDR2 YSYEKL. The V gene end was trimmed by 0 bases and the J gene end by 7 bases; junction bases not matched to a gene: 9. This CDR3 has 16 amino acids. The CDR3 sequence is CASSQEGDRVQQPQHF. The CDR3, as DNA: TGCGCCAGCAGCCAAGAAGGAGACAGGGTTCAGCAGCCCCAGCATTTT.

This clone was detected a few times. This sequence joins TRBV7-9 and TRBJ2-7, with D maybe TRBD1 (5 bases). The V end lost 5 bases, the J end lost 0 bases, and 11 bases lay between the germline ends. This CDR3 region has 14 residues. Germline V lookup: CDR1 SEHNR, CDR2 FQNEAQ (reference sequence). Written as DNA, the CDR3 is TGTGCCAGCAGCCGCGGACATAGCTCCTACGAGCAGTACTTC. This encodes CASSRGHSSYEQYF.

The CDR3 DNA sequence: TGTGCCAGCAGCGCTTTTGCGGGACAGGGGGATAGTGAGCAGTTCTTC. Its translation is CASSAFAGQGDSEQFF. The chain carries TRBV9 and TRBJ2-1, with 11 bases identical to TRBD1. Germline V gene sequence: CDR1 SGDLS, CDR2 YYNGEE. V was clipped by 3 bases and J by 9 bases; unmatched bases: 11. The CDR3 is 16 residues long.

This CDR3 is CASSPSRQGDQPQHF. The CDR3 coding sequence is TGTGCCAGCTCACCGTCTAGACAGGGAGATCAGCCCCAGCATTTT. V gene TRBV18 combines with J gene TRBJ1-5; 7 nucleotides agree with TRBD1. This CDR3 is built from 15 residues. J lost 5 bases, V lost 3 bases, and 7 bases had no gene match. Germline CDR1 is KGHSH and CDR2 is LQKENI.

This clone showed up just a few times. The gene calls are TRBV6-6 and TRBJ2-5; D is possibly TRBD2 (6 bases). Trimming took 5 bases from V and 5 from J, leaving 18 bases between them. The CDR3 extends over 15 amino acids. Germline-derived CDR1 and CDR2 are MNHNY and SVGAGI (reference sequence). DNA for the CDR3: TGTGCCAGCAGTCGAGCCGGGACTGCCGGTGAGACCCAGTACTTC. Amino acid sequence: CASSRAGTAGETQYF.

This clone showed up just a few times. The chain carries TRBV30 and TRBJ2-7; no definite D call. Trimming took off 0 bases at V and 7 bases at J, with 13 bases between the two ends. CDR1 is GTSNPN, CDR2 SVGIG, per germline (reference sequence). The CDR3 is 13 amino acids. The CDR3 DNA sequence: TGTGCCTGGAGTGTCCGAGGTCTAGGGGAGCAGTACTTC. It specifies CAWSVRGLGEQYF. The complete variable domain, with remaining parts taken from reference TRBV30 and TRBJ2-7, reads SQTIHQWPATLVQPVGSPLSLECTVEGTSNPNLYWYRQAAGRGLQLLFYSVGIGQISSEVPQNLSASRPQDRQFILSSKKLLLSDSGFYLCAWSVRGLGEQYFGPGTRLTVT.

CDR3 region: CASSRSGGNNEKLFF. The CDR3 bases are TGTGCCAGCAGCCGCTCCGGAGGAAATAATGAAAAACTGTTTTTT. The chain recombines TRBV5-4 with TRBJ1-4, with D unclear. V dropped 4 bases and J dropped 4 bases, with 14 bases sitting between them. Germline V CDR1 and CDR2: SGHNT, YYREEE (reference sequence). CDR3 length: 15 amino acids.

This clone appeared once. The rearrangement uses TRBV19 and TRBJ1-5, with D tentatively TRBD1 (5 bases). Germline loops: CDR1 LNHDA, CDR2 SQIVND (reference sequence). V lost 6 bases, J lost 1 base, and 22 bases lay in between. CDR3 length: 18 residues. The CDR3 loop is CASSPDTRRIGSNQPQHF. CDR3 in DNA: TGTGCCAGTAGCCCGGACACGAGGAGGATTGGGAGCAATCAGCCCCAGCATTTT.

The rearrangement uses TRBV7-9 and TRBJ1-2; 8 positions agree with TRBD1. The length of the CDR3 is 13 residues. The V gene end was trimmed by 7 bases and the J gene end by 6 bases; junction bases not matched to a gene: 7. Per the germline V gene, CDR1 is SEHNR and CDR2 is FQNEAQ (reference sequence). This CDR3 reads CASTYYRGNGYTF. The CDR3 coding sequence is TGTGCCAGCACCTATTACAGGGGGAATGGCTACACCTTC.

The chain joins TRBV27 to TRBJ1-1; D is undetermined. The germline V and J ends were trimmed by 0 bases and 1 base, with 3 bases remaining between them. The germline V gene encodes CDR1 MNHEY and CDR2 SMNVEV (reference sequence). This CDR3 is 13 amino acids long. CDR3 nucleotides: TGTGCCAGCAGTTTATCCAAGAACACTGAAGCTTTCTTT. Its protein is CASSLSKNTEAFF.

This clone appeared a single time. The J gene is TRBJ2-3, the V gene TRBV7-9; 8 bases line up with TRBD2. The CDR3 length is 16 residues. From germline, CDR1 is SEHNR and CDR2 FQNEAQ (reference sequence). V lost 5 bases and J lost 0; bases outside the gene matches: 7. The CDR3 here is CASSPDRGGSTDTQYF. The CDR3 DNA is TGTGCCAGCAGCCCTGACCGCGGGGGGAGCACAGATACGCAGTATTTT.

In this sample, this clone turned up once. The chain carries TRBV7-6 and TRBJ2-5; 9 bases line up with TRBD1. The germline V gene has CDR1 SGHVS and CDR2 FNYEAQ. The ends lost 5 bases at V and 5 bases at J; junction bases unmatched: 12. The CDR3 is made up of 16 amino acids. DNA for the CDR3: TGTGCCAGCAGCCGAGGACAGGGGAGGTCGAGCGAGACCCAGTACTTC. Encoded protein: CASSRGQGRSSETQYF.

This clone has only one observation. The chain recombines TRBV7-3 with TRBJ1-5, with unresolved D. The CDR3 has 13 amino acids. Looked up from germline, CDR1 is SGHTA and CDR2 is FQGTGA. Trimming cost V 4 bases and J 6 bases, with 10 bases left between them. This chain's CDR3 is CASSSSPGQPQHF. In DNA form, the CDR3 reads TGTGCCAGCAGCTCCTCACCAGGTCAGCCCCAGCATTTT.

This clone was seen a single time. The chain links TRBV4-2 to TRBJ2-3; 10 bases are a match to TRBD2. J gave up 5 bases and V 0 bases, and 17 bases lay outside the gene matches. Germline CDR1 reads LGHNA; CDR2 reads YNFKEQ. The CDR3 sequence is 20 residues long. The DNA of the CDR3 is TGTGCCAGCAGCCAAGAGCCCCGGATGATAGCGGGGGGTAGTAAAGATACGCAGTATTTT. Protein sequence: CASSQEPRMIAGGSKDTQYF.

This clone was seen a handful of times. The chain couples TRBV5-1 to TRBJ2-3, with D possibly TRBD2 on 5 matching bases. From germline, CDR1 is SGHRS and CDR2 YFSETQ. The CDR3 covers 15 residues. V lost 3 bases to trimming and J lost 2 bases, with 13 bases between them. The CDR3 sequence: CASSSPLGATDTQYF. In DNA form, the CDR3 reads TGCGCCAGCAGCTCCCCACTAGGTGCCACAGATACGCAGTATTTT.

This CDR3 reads CASSPTGNEQFF. In nucleotides, the CDR3 is TGTGCCAGCAGCCCGACCGGGAATGAGCAGTTCTTC. V gene TRBV7-6 combines with J gene TRBJ2-1; no definite D call. Between the trimmed V and J ends, which lost 5 bases and 7 bases, there was a span of 9 bases. The germline CDR1 and CDR2 sequences are SGHVS and FNYEAQ. The CDR3 contains 12 residues.

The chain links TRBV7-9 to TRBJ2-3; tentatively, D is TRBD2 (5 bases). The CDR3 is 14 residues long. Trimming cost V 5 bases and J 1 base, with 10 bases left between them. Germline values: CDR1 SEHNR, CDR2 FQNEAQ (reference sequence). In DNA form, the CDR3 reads TGTGCCAGCAGCGAGACTATGGGCACAGATACGCAGTATTTT. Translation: CASSETMGTDTQYF.

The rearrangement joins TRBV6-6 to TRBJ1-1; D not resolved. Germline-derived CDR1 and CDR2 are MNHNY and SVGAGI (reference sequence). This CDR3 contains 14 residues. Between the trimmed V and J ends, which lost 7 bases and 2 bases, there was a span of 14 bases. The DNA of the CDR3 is TGTGCCAGCACCCTAGCGGCAGTTAACACTGAAGCTTTCTTT. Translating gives CASTLAAVNTEAFF.

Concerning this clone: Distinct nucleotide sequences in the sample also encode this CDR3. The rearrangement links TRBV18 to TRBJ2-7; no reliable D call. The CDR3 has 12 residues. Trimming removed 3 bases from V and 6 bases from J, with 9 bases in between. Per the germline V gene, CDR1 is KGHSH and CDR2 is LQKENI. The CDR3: CASSPTVTEQYF. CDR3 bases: TGTGCCAGCTCACCCACAGTGACCGAGCAGTACTTC.

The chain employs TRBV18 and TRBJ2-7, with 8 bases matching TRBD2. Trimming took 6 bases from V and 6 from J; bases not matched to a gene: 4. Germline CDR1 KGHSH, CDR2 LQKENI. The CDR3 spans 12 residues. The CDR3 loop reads CASSRGGSEQYF. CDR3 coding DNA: TGTGCCAGCTCCCGGGGGGGGTCCGAGCAGTACTTC. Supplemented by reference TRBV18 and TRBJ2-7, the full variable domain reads NAGVMQNPRHLVRRRGQEARLRCSPMKGHSHVYWYRQLPEEGLKFMVYLQKENIIDESGMPKERFSAEFPKEGPSILRIQQVVRGDSAAYFCASSRGGSEQYFGPGTRLTVT.

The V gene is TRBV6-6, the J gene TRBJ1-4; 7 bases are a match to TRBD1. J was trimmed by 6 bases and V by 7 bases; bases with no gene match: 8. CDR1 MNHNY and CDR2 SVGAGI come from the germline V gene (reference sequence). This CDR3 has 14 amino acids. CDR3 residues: CASKEGGVYEKLFF. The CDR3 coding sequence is TGTGCCAGCAAAGAAGGGGGCGTGTATGAAAAACTGTTTTTT.

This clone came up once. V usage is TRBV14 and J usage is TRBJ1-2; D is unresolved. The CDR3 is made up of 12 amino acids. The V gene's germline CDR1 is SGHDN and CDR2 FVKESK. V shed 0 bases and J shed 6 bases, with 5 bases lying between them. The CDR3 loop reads CASSQEWNGYTF. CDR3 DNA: TGTGCCAGCAGCCAAGAATGGAATGGCTACACCTTC.

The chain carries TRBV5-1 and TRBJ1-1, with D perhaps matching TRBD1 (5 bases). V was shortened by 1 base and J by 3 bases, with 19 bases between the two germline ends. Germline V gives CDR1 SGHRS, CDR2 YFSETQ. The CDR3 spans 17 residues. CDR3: CASSLSAFPDSYTEAFF. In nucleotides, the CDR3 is TGCGCCAGCAGCTTGAGTGCGTTTCCCGACAGTTACACTGAAGCTTTCTTT.

In DNA, the CDR3 is TGTGCCACCAGCAGATATCGAACTGAAGCTTTCTTT. Its protein is CATSRYRTEAFF. V is TRBV15 and J is TRBJ1-1, with unresolved D. Germline assignment: CDR1 LNHNV and CDR2 YYDKDF (reference sequence). The V end was cut by 2 bases, the J end by 5 bases, with 6 bases between. The CDR3 runs 12 residues. Supplemented by reference TRBV15 and TRBJ1-1, the full variable domain reads DAMVIQNPRYQVTQFGKPVTLSCSQTLNHNVMYWYQQKSSQAPKLLFHYYDKDFNNEADTPDNFQSRRPNTSFCFLDIRSPGLGDTAMYLCATSRYRTEAFFGQGTRLTVV.

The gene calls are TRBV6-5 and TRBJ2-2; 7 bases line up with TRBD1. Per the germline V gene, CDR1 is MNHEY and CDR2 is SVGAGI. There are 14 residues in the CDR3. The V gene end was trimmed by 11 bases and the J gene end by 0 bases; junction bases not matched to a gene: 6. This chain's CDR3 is CAVRGTANTGELFF. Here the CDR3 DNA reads TGTGCCGTTCGTGGGACAGCGAACACCGGGGAGCTGTTTTTT.

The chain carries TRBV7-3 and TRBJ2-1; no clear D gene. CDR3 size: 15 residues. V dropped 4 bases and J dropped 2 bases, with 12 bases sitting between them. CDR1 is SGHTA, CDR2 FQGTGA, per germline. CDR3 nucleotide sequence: TGTGCCAGCAGCTCACAGCCTGGTGCCTACAATGAGCAGTTCTTC. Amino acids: CASSSQPGAYNEQFF.